Listed below are T cell receptor beta chains from one sample, sequenced in a study of post-analysis software for immune sequencing data. TCRdb recomputed calls from the PCR reads with MiXCR, one row per CDR3 protein. The sample lists about 820,000 distinct CDR3 sequences, around 53% occurring once. Sequenced: blood. These receptors originate from a girl between 10 and 17 years old with multiple sclerosis. Each CDR3 is given with its conserved first and last residue. Fields, in order: CDR3 DNA, CDR3 protein, CDR3 length, J gene, clone size, D gene, V gene. A D gene is named only where the DNA matches it firmly. Size tells how often a clone was seen (once, few, many) or the class of an expanded clone, and some rows leave it out.

TGCAGTGCTAGGGTATATAATTCACCCCTCCACTTT	CSARVYNSPLHF	12	TRBJ1-6	-	-	TRBV20-1
TGTGCCAGCAGAAAGACTAGCGGGGGAACAGATACGCAGTATTTT	CASRKTSGGTDTQYF	15	TRBJ2-3	-	TRBD2	TRBV2
TGTGCCAGCAGCTTGCCAGGGAGGTGGGACAAAAACATTCAGTACTTC	CASSLPGRWDKNIQYF	16	TRBJ2-4	-	-	TRBV5-6
TGCAGCGTCCGGCGGGACACTAAAGCTTTCTTT	CSVRRDTKAFF	11	TRBJ1-1	-	-	TRBV29-1
TGTGCCAGCAGTGAGCAAAACAATCAGCCCCAGCATTTT	CASSEQNNQPQHF	13	TRBJ1-5	-	-	TRBV25-1
TGTGCCAGCAGTCCTCGACCCGTTTCTGAGCAGTACTTC	CASSPRPVSEQYF	13	TRBJ2-5	-	-	TRBV12-3/TRBV12-4
TGTGCCAGCAGCCTCCACTCCCGGGCCCCGACCCTAAATTCCTACGAGCAGTACTTC	CASSLHSRAPTLNSYEQYF	19	TRBJ2-7	-	-	TRBV7-8
TGCAGTGCTTCAGCGGGCGGATCCTACAATGAGCAGTTCTTC	CSASAGGSYNEQFF	14	TRBJ2-1	-	-	TRBV20-1
TGTGCCAGCAGTTTACTGTCTACTAGCGGGATCGGTACGCAGTATTTT	CASSLLSTSGIGTQYF	16	TRBJ2-3	-	TRBD2	TRBV28
TGCGCCAGCAGCCAGCTGGCACTAGCGGGAGCTGGAGATACGCAGTATTTT	CASSQLALAGAGDTQYF	17	TRBJ2-3	-	TRBD2	TRBV4-1
TGCAGCGTTGGCGGTGGAGAGGCCCAGTACTTC	CSVGGGEAQYF	11	TRBJ2-5	-	-	TRBV29-1
TGTGCCAGCAGCACCGCCACCGCAGATACGCAGTATTTT	CASSTATADTQYF	13	TRBJ2-3	-	-	TRBV12-3/TRBV12-4
TGCGCCAGCAGCTTGGAGCTAGCCCCTTATAATGAGCAGTTCTTC	CASSLELAPYNEQFF	15	TRBJ2-1	few	-	TRBV5-1
TGTGCCAGCAGTTACTCGGGATACAATGAGCAGTTCTTC	CASSYSGYNEQFF	13	TRBJ2-1	few	-	TRBV6-6
TGCGCCAGCAGCTTGGGCAGCACCAAAAACATTCAGTACTTC	CASSLGSTKNIQYF	14	TRBJ2-4	few	-	TRBV5-1
TGTGCCAGCGGGGACATCCTTTCCTACGAGCAGTACTTC	CASGDILSYEQYF	13	TRBJ2-7	-	-	TRBV7-2
TGTGCCAGCAGTCGGGGTGAAGGCTACGAGCAGTACTTC	CASSRGEGYEQYF	13	TRBJ2-7	-	-	TRBV11-1
TGTGCCAGTCATGGCGGGAGGTTGGGCTCCTACGAGCAGTACTTC	CASHGGRLGSYEQYF	15	TRBJ2-7	few	TRBD2	TRBV6-5
TGTGCCACCACGGGACAGGGGGCTTGGGGCTACACCTTC	CATTGQGAWGYTF	13	TRBJ1-2	-	TRBD1	TRBV15
TGTGCCAGCGCGGCTACGGCGGCCCGATATGGCTACACCTTC	CASAATAARYGYTF	14	TRBJ1-2	-	-	TRBV19
TGTGCCAGCAGCCTTGTAGGGGGCGGGTACAATGAGCAGTTCTTC	CASSLVGGGYNEQFF	15	TRBJ2-1	-	TRBD1	TRBV9
TGCGCCAGCAGCTTGGACAGAAAAAACATTCAGTACTTC	CASSLDRKNIQYF	13	TRBJ2-4	few	-	TRBV5-1
TGCGCCAGCAGTCGCGACAGGGTTGGCCAAGAGACCCAGTACTTC	CASSRDRVGQETQYF	15	TRBJ2-5	-	TRBD1	TRBV5-1
TGTGCCAGCAAAATAGAGGCCCCCTTCACAGATACGCAGTATTTT	CASKIEAPFTDTQYF	15	TRBJ2-3	few	-	TRBV2
TGTGCCAGCAGGAATACAGCGATCTATGGCTACACCTTC	CASRNTAIYGYTF	13	TRBJ1-2	few	-	TRBV12-3/TRBV12-4
TGCAGTGCTATTCAAGAGAACAACTATGGCTACACCTTC	CSAIQENNYGYTF	13	TRBJ1-2	-	-	TRBV20-1
TGTGCTAGTGGTTTGGGTCCAGGGACCTACAATGAGCAGTTCTTC	CASGLGPGTYNEQFF	15	TRBJ2-1	few	-	TRBV12-5
TGCAGTGCTAGAGTTGACGGGGAGACCCAGTACTTC	CSARVDGETQYF	12	TRBJ2-5	-	-	TRBV20-1
TGTGCCATCAGGAAGAATCAAGGAGACTATGGCTACACCTTC	CAIRKNQGDYGYTF	14	TRBJ1-2	-	-	TRBV10-3
TGCAGTGCTAGTTCGCGCCTAGCGGGAGTGAGGGAGACCCAGTACTTC	CSASSRLAGVRETQYF	16	TRBJ2-5	-	TRBD2	TRBV20-1
TGTGCCAGCATCCCGGGGCAGGGAAGGGGCCAGCCCCAGCATTTT	CASIPGQGRGQPQHF	15	TRBJ1-5	few	-	TRBV6-1
TGTGCTAGTGCAGGGATCCAAGAGACCCAGTACTTC	CASAGIQETQYF	12	TRBJ2-5	-	-	TRBV12-5
TGTGCCAGCAGTCGAGTCCAAGTGGAGACCCAGTACTTC	CASSRVQVETQYF	13	TRBJ2-5	few	-	TRBV11-2
TGTGCCAGCAGTTTCCTCCCCAGCAACCAAGAGACCCAGTACTTC	CASSFLPSNQETQYF	15	TRBJ2-5	-	-	TRBV27
TGCAGTGCCTCCCCCAGTTTTGCCGGGACCCAGTACTTC	CSASPSFAGTQYF	13	TRBJ2-5	-	-	TRBV20-1
TGCAGTGCCGCCGGGACTAGCGGGAGACACAATGAGCAGTTCTTC	CSAAGTSGRHNEQFF	15	TRBJ2-1	-	TRBD2	TRBV20-1
TGTGCCAGCAGCCCAGGTGGACCCCAGGATACGCAGTATTTT	CASSPGGPQDTQYF	14	TRBJ2-3	few	-	TRBV7-9
TGTGCCAGCAGCTTAGAGCTAGCGGGGACCCCAGATACGCAGTATTTT	CASSLELAGTPDTQYF	16	TRBJ2-3	-	TRBD2	TRBV7-2
TGTGCCAGCAGCAAGGGACTAGCGGGAGCGTTAACGGCAGGGACCCAGTACTTC	CASSKGLAGALTAGTQYF	18	TRBJ2-5	-	TRBD2	TRBV7-9
TGCGCCAGCAGCCAAGTTTATCAGGGGAACTATGGCTACACCTTC	CASSQVYQGNYGYTF	15	TRBJ1-2	few	-	TRBV4-1
TGCGCCAGCAGCATCCACAGGGGGCGCATCGATGAGCAGTTCTTC	CASSIHRGRIDEQFF	15	TRBJ2-1	few	TRBD1	TRBV5-1
TGTGCCAGTAGTTCCCGGACGGAAGTCCAAGAGACCCAGTTCTTC	CASSSRTEVQETQFF	15	TRBJ2-1	-	-	TRBV19
TGCAGCGCTTGCAATCATCCCTCCAGGGGCTACACCTTC	CSACNHPSRGYTF	13	TRBJ1-2	-	-	TRBV29-1
TGTGCCAGCAGCTCAACGAAAACGGGATTCTCCTACGAGCAGTACTTC	CASSSTKTGFSYEQYF	16	TRBJ2-7	few	-	TRBV7-9
TGTGCCAGCTCACCATTGTTTACGGGGGAGCTCTACAATGAGCAGTTCTTC	CASSPLFTGELYNEQFF	17	TRBJ2-1	-	-	TRBV18
TGTGCCAGCAGTGATTGGACTAGCCGGAATGAGCAGTTCTTC	CASSDWTSRNEQFF	14	TRBJ2-1	few	TRBD2	TRBV6-1
TGTGCCAGCAGTTTAGCCCACAGGGATACGCAGTATTTT	CASSLAHRDTQYF	13	TRBJ2-3	few	-	TRBV12-3/TRBV12-4